The present T cell receptor beta chain was sequenced within a study of blood T cell repertoires in COVID-19. TCRdb's table, derived via immunoSEQ multiplex PCR, lists solely in-frame clones and lacks some. The sample has about 220,000 clones, approximately 85% seen once; the top ten hold approximately 2.3%. To note about this clone: The same CDR3 also results from other DNA sequences found in this sample.

CDR3 size: 14 residues. Trimming pared 1 base from V and 1 base from J, leaving 8 bases between. Looked up from germline, CDR1 is SGHRS and CDR2 is YFSETQ. The chain joins TRBV5-1 to TRBJ1-1; weak D call: TRBD1 (5 bases). The sample was peripheral blood. The sequence came from a woman aged 70 to 79 with COVID-19, enrolled during active disease. For the CDR3, the DNA is TGCGCCAGCAGCTTGCAGGGTCAGAACACTGAAGCTTTCTTT. Translation: CASSLQGQNTEAFF.